The clone carrying this TCR beta chain was recorded at least ten times. Before ophthalmopathy appeared, progressors gave blood at initial hyperthyroidism diagnosis. The sample comes from a study of T cells in Graves' hyperthyroidism and ophthalmopathy. Study overall: The blood sample was taken at first diagnosis, before treatment began.

The source material, RNA transcripts, was used to amplify TCR beta CDR3 regions. HTBI primers were the set used in a first-round RT-PCR of the TCR CDR3. Each CDR3 protein gets one entry after TCRdb re-called the multiplex PCR reads with MiXCR. The repertoire consists of 250,000 to 300,000 distinct CDR3 sequences, with more than 12% occurring once and the leading ten covering more than 10%. Germline V lookup: CDR1 MNHNS, CDR2 SASEGT. With V trimmed by 7 bases and J by 4 bases, 25 bases remained unmatched. The CDR3 runs to 20 residues. Material: blood. The receptor was derived from a woman in her thirties or forties with Graves' hyperthyroidism that later progressed to Graves' ophthalmopathy. V usage is TRBV6-1 and J usage is TRBJ2-5; TRBD1 matches at 9 bases. CDR3 sequence (DNA): TGTGCCAGCACCCCTGCGGCCGGCACCCTGCCGGACAGGGGCGCAGAGACCCAGTACTTC. As protein: CASTPAAGTLPDRGAETQYF.